This T cell receptor beta chain originates from a study of shared clonotypes between healthy human individuals. The CD4+ fraction was divided into a CD45RA+ naive subset and a CD45RA-negative memory subset. Clones were sequenced by immunoSEQ multiplex PCR, and TCRdb holds only the in-frame ones, with some missing. This table holds roughly 2,500,000 clones, 93% found once. Notes on this clone: Its target is unknown.

CDR3 size: 17 residues. Germline lookup yields CDR1 WSHSY and CDR2 SAAADI. Deletions cut 4 bases from V and 2 bases from J, with 18 bases between. Regarding the study as a whole: Shared clonotypes: about 5.3% naive CD4, around 3.5% naive CD8, 2.3% memory CD4, roughly 0.4% memory CD8.

This receptor was taken from a young man in good health. Some clones in this sample may be carry-over from other donors' samples. Input material: naive CD4+ T cells from PBMCs. Subset here: CD45RA+ positively selected. The V gene is TRBV10-2, the J gene TRBJ1-5, with D possibly matching TRBD1 (6 bases). DNA for the CDR3: TGCGCCAGCAGTGGGGCGTTTCCCTCAGGGGGCAATCAGCCCCAGCATTTT. It translates to CASSGAFPSGGNQPQHF.